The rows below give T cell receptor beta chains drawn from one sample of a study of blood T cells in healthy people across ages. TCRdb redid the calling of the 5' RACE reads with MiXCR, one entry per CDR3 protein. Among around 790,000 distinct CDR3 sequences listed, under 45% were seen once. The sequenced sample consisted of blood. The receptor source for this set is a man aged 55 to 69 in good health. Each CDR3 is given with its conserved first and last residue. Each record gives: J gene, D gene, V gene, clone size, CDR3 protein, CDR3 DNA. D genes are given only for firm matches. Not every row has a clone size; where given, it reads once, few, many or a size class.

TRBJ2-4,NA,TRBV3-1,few,CASSPTSAKNIQYF,TGTGCCAGCAGCCCGACTAGTGCCAAAAACATTCAGTACTTC
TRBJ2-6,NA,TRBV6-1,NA,CASTGASSGANVLTF,TGTGCCAGCACGGGCGCAAGCTCTGGGGCCAACGTCCTGACTTTC
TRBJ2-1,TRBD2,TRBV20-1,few,CSAPGLAGGDYNEQFF,TGCAGTGCGCCGGGACTAGCGGGGGGCGACTACAATGAGCAGTTCTTC
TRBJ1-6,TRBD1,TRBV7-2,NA,CASSIDRVGNSPLHF,TGTGCCAGCAGCATAGACAGGGTTGGTAATTCACCCCTCCACTTT
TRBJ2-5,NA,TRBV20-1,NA,CSAQRGETQYF,TGCAGTGCCCAACGGGGTGAGACCCAGTACTTC
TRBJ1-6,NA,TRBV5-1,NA,CASSLGSSSSYNSPLHF,TGCGCCAGCAGCTTGGGTTCCTCGAGCTCCTATAATTCACCCCTCCACTTT
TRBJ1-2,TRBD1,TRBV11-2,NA,CASSSSIGTGVGYTF,TGTGCCAGCAGCTCCTCCATTGGGACAGGGGTTGGCTACACCTTC
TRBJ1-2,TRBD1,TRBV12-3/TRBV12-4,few,CASILQGAKNGYTF,TGTGCCAGCATCCTACAGGGGGCGAAGAATGGCTACACCTTC
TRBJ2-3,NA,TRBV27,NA,CASSLRQAGGETAQYF,TGTGCCAGCAGTTTACGACAGGCAGGAGGGGAAACAGCGCAGTATTTT
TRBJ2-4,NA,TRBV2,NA,CASSRGVGNIQYF,TGTGCCAGCAGTCGAGGGGTTGGGAACATTCAGTACTTC
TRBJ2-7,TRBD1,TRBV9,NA,CASSPPDRGYEQYF,TGTGCCAGCAGCCCTCCGGACAGGGGCTACGAGCAGTACTTC
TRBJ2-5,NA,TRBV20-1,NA,CGARAGSAQETQYF,TGCGGTGCTAGAGCAGGGAGTGCACAAGAGACCCAGTACTTC
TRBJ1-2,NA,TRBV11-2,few,CASSLDLGATYGYTF,TGTGCCAGCAGCTTAGATTTGGGGGCCACCTATGGCTACACCTTC
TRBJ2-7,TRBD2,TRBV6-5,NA,CASSPTTGRSYEQYF,TGTGCCAGCAGCCCCACGACCGGGAGGTCCTACGAGCAGTACTTC
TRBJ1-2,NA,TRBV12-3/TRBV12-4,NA,CASSLTGLTGYTF,TGTGCCAGCAGTCTCACAGGACTAACGGGCTACACCTTC
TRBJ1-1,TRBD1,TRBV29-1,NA,CSIKTGPYTEAFF,TGCAGCATAAAGACAGGGCCTTACACTGAAGCTTTCTTT
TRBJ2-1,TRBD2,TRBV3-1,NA,CASSQDRLTSRAYNEQFF,TGTGCCAGCAGCCAAGATCGGCTGACTAGCAGGGCCTACAATGAGCAGTTCTTC
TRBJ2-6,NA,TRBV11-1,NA,CASSPLQTANRANVLTF,TGTGCCAGCAGCCCTCTTCAAACGGCCAATCGGGCCAACGTCCTGACTTTC
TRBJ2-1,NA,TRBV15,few,CATSREGHVQFF,TGTGCCACCAGCAGAGAGGGGCATGTGCAGTTCTTC
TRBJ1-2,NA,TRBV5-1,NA,CASSGRNSLQGGYTF,TGCGCCAGCAGCGGAAGAAACAGTCTTCAGGGTGGCTACACCTTC
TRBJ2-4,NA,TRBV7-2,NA,CASSLEQRLQYF,TGTGCCAGCAGTCTAGAACAGAGGTTGCAGTACTTC
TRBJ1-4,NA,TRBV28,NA,CASTPGGLRNEKLFF,TGTGCCAGCACCCCGGGGGGTTTGAGGAATGAAAAACTGTTTTTT
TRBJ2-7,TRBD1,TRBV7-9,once,CASSFTGQGAGNEQYF,TGTGCCAGCAGCTTCACAGGACAGGGGGCTGGGAACGAGCAGTACTTC
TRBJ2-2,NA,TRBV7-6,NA,CASSFAAGRVVGELFF,TGTGCCAGCAGCTTCGCGGCAGGGAGAGTGGTCGGGGAGCTGTTTTTT
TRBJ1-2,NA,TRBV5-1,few,CASSLVQGYGYTF,TGCGCCAGCAGCTTGGTACAGGGCTATGGCTACACCTTC
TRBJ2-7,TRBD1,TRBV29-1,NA,CSVTRDRVDEQYF,TGCAGCGTGACCCGGGACAGGGTCGACGAGCAGTACTTC
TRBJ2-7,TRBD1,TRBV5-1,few,CARHRGRRDEQYF,TGCGCCAGGCACAGGGGGCGCCGAGACGAGCAGTACTTC
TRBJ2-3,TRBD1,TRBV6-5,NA,CASRGTGRTDTQYF,TGTGCCAGCAGAGGGACAGGGAGGACAGATACGCAGTATTTT
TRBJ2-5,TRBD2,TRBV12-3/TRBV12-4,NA,CASRGREAYNEQYF,TGTGCCAGCAGGGGCCGGGAGGCCTACAATGAGCAGTACTTC
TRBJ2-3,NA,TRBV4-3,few,CASSQYRETTSTDTQYF,TGCGCCAGCAGCCAATACAGGGAAACTACTAGCACAGATACGCAGTATTTT
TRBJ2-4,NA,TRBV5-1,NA,CASSLTSVKNIQYF,TGCGCCAGCAGCTTGACTAGTGTCAAAAACATTCAGTACTTC
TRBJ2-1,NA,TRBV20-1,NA,CSAREGANYNEQVF,TGCAGTGCTAGAGAGGGAGCTAACTACAATGAGCAGGTCTTC
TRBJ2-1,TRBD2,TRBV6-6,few,CASTWTSGDSEQFF,TGTGCCAGCACCTGGACTAGCGGGGATAGTGAGCAGTTCTTC
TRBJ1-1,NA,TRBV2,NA,CASRYRMNTEAFF,TGTGCCAGCAGGTATCGGATGAACACTGAAGCTTTCTTT
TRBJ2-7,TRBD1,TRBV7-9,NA,CASSDNPGTGEYEQYF,TGTGCCAGCAGCGACAACCCCGGGACAGGGGAGTACGAGCAGTACTTC
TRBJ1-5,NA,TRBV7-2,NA,CASSLVTPPQHF,TGTGCCAGCAGCTTAGTTACCCCGCCCCAGCATTTT
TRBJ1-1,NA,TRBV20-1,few,CSARESQRKEAFF,TGCAGTGCTAGAGAGAGTCAGAGAAAGGAAGCTTTCTTT
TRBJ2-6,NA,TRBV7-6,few,CASSSQGPGANVLTF,TGTGCCAGCAGCTCTCAGGGCCCTGGGGCCAACGTCCTGACTTTC
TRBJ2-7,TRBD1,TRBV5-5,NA,CASSRWDPGQGSFLLTYEQYF,TGTGCCAGCAGTCGTTGGGATCCGGGACAGGGGTCTTTCCTACTAACCTACGAGCAGTACTTC
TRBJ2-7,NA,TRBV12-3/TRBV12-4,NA,CASSYTDRPYEQYF,TGTGCCAGCAGTTATACCGACAGACCCTACGAGCAGTACTTC
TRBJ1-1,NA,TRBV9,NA,CASSPPRGGDTEAFF,TGTGCCAGCAGCCCCCCGAGGGGCGGGGACACTGAAGCTTTCTTT
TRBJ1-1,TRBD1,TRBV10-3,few,CAISVGQGLGGTNTEAFF,TGTGCCATCAGCGTGGGACAGGGTTTGGGGGGTACAAACACTGAAGCTTTCTTT
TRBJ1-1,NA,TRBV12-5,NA,CASGLAQRTEAFF,TGTGCTAGTGGTTTGGCACAACGTACTGAAGCTTTCTTT
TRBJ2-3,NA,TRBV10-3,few,CAISEPFESTDTQYF,TGTGCCATCAGTGAGCCGTTCGAAAGTACAGATACGCAGTATTTT
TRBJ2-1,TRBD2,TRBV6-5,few,CASSNQGGLAGVGEQFF,TGTGCCAGCAGTAACCAAGGGGGGCTAGCGGGGGTTGGCGAGCAGTTCTTC
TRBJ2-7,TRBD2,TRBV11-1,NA,CASSLSGGPAEQYF,TGTGCCAGCAGCCTTAGCGGGGGGCCCGCTGAGCAGTACTTC